These 25 T cell receptor beta chains were sequenced from one sample in a study of cytomegalovirus exposure and HLA in healthy donors. The PCR had 60 Vbeta and 13 Jbeta primers. Generated by immunoSEQ multiplex PCR, the TCRdb table keeps only in-frame clones and is missing some. The sample shows 130,000 or so clones, approximately 87% of them seen only once. The sequencing sample was made of PBMCs. The receptors come from a man aged 35 to 55 in good health and CMV-seronegative.

The chain joins TRBV19 to TRBJ2-3; D may be TRBD1 (6 bases). V was trimmed by 2 bases and J by 0 bases, leaving 12 bases between them. This CDR3 has 16 amino acids. Germline CDR1 is LNHDA and CDR2 is SQIVND (reference sequence). The chain's CDR3 is CASSIFETGSTDTQYF. The CDR3 nucleotides are TGTGCCAGTAGTATATTCGAGACAGGAAGCACAGATACGCAGTATTTT.

The chain uses TRBV21-1 and TRBJ1-5; the table's D call, TRBD1, has no DNA check behind it. TRBV21-1 is marked as a pseudogene. The CDR3 is 17 residues long. CDR3 in amino acids: CASSKSPDRAKDQPQHF. The CDR3, as DNA: TGTGCCAGCAGCAAATCCCCAGACAGGGCAAAGGATCAGCCCCAGCATTTT.

This chain connects TRBV9 to TRBJ1-2; 7 bases agree with TRBD1. CDR3 length: 15 amino acids. With 4 bases clipped from V and 2 bases from J, the junction kept 8 bases outside the gene matches. CDR1 is SGDLS, CDR2 YYNGEE, per germline. The DNA of the CDR3 is TGTGCCAGCAGCCCGGGACAGTATATAAACTATGGCTACACCTTC. This sequence encodes CASSPGQYINYGYTF.

This chain connects TRBV7-2 to TRBJ1-6; 10 bases are a match to TRBD1. Germline V gene sequence: CDR1 SGHTA, CDR2 FQGNSA. CDR3 length: 16 amino acids. V lost 5 bases and J lost 5; bases outside the gene matches: 6. The CDR3 sequence: CASSPRTGGNNSPLHF. The DNA for the CDR3 is TGTGCCAGCAGCCCTAGGACAGGGGGAAATAATTCACCCCTCCACTTT. Supplemented by reference TRBV7-2 and TRBJ1-6, the full variable domain reads GAGVSQSPSNKVTEKGKDVELRCDPISGHTALYWYRQSLGQGLEFLIYFQGNSAPDKSGLPSDRFSAERTGGSVSTLTIQRTQQEDSAVYLCASSPRTGGNNSPLHFGNGTRLTVT.

The chain is built from TRBV13 and TRBJ2-1, with 12 bases identical to TRBD2. Germline CDR1 and CDR2: PRHDT and FYEKMQ (reference sequence). The CDR3 is 19 amino acids. J lost 0 bases, V lost 3 bases, and 9 bases had no gene match. CDR3 in amino acids: CASSLYASGRGSSYNEQFF. In DNA, the CDR3 is TGTGCCAGCAGCTTGTATGCTAGCGGGAGGGGAAGCTCCTACAATGAGCAGTTCTTC. Filled out from reference TRBV13 and TRBJ2-1, the complete variable domain reads AAGVIQSPRHLIKEKRETATLKCYPIPRHDTVYWYQQGPGQDPQFLISFYEKMQSDKGSIPDRFSAQQFSDYHSELNMSSLELGDSALYFCASSLYASGRGSSYNEQFFGPGTRLTVL.

The V call is TRBV7-8, the J call TRBJ1-1, with 7 bases lining up with TRBD1. The CDR3 sequence is 15 residues long. With 0 bases clipped from V and 3 bases from J, the junction kept 4 bases outside the gene matches. The germline CDR1 and CDR2 sequences are SGHVS and FQNEAQ. The CDR3: CASSLAGQAYTEAFF. Here the CDR3 DNA reads TGTGCCAGCAGCTTAGCCGGACAGGCTTACACTGAAGCTTTCTTT.

This clone has a handful of counts. CDR3 region: CASSIIYGGRGSPYEQYF. The CDR3 DNA follows: TGTGCCAGTAGTATCATTTATGGCGGGAGGGGATCCCCCTACGAGCAGTACTTC. The chain joins TRBV19 to TRBJ2-7; 9 bases are shared with TRBD2. V trimming: 3 bases; J trimming: 2 bases; junction bases outside the gene matches: 14. The CDR3 covers 18 residues. CDR1 and CDR2 from the germline V gene are LNHDA and SQIVND (reference sequence).

The gene calls are TRBV4-1 and TRBJ1-2; 7 nucleotides match TRBD1. The CDR3 is 14 residues long. Germline CDR1 is MGHRA and CDR2 is YSYEKL. The V segment lost 6 bases and the J segment 5 bases; nucleotides outside the gene matches: 9. The CDR3 nucleotides read TGCGCCAGCAGTCAGAGGGGGCCGGGATATGGCTACACCTTC. Protein product: CASSQRGPGYGYTF.

CDR3 loop: CASSLVAGGLYF. As DNA, the CDR3 is TGTGCCAGCAGCTTAGTAGCGGGGGGACTGTATTTT. V and J are TRBV7-2 and TRBJ2-3; TRBD2 aligns across 10 bases. Unmatched junction bases numbered 3, after V lost 1 base and J lost 14 bases. Germline V CDR1 and CDR2: SGHTA, FQGNSA. The CDR3 runs 12 residues. Based on the CDR3 plus reference TRBV7-2 and TRBJ2-3, the full variable domain is GAGVSQSPSNKVTEKGKDVELRCDPISGHTALYWYRQSLGQGLEFLIYFQGNSAPDKSGLPSDRFSAERTGGSVSTLTIQRTQQEDSAVYLCASSLVAGGLYFGPGTRLTVL.

Judged by abundance, this clone is medium-sized (0.01 to 0.1%). This sequence joins TRBV6-5 and TRBJ2-7; 7 bases agree with TRBD2. The CDR3 has 15 residues. Germline CDR1 MNHEY, CDR2 SVGAGI. V gave up 2 bases and J gave up 0 bases; unmatched junction bases: 4. The CDR3 DNA reads as TGTGCCAGCAGTTACAGCGGGGACGACTCCTACGAGCAGTACTTC. It specifies CASSYSGDDSYEQYF.

This sequence joins TRBV7-3 and TRBJ1-2; TRBD1 matches at 7 bases. Germline assignment: CDR1 SGHTA and CDR2 FQGTGA. Trimming at V came to 5 bases and at J to 8 bases, leaving 8 bases not matched to a gene. The CDR3 contains 13 residues. The CDR3 DNA reads TGTGCCAGCAGCCCTACAGGGGCGGGAGGCTACACCTTC. Translating it yields CASSPTGAGGYTF.

J is TRBJ1-2 and V is TRBV15, with 12 bases aligning to TRBD1. The V segment lost 1 base and the J segment 7 bases; nucleotides outside the gene matches: 4. This CDR3 region has 15 residues. Germline CDR1 LNHNV, CDR2 YYDKDF (reference sequence). The CDR3 nucleotides read TGTGCCACCAGCAGAGCGGAGGGACAGGGGGCTGGCTACACCTTC. It specifies CATSRAEGQGAGYTF.

V is TRBV2 and J is TRBJ1-1, with 9 bases aligning to TRBD1. Germline CDR1 SNHLY, CDR2 FYNNEI. V lost 6 bases and J lost 14; bases outside the gene matches: 4. CDR3 length equals 10 residues. CDR3 in DNA: TGTGCCAGCAGCGGACAGGGGAGGTTCTTT. It codes for CASSGQGRFF.

The CDR3 loop is CASSLVSRGYTF. The CDR3 coding sequence is TGTGCCAGCAGCTTAGTATCTCGGGGCTACACCTTC. This sequence joins TRBV7-2 and TRBJ1-2; D ambiguous. Germline assignment: CDR1 SGHTA and CDR2 FQGNSA. CDR3 length: 12 amino acids. Trimming removed 1 base from V and 8 bases from J, with 8 bases in between. Full variable domain (remainder filled in from reference TRBV7-2 and TRBJ1-2): GAGVSQSPSNKVTEKGKDVELRCDPISGHTALYWYRQSLGQGLEFLIYFQGNSAPDKSGLPSDRFSAERTGGSVSTLTIQRTQQEDSAVYLCASSLVSRGYTFGSGTRLTVV.

The CDR3 protein is CATERPGQLSYEQYF. DNA of the CDR3: TGTGCCACCGAGCGTCCAGGACAACTCTCCTACGAGCAGTACTTC. The V gene is TRBV27, the J gene TRBJ2-7, with a weak D call TRBD1 (5 bases). With 10 bases removed from V and 0 bases from J, the gap between germline ends came to 19 bases. CDR1 is MNHEY and CDR2 is SMNVEV in the germline V gene (reference sequence). The CDR3 is 15 amino acids.

V usage is TRBV4-3 and J usage is TRBJ2-2; 9 positions agree with TRBD1. Trimming at V came to 5 bases and at J to 4 bases, leaving 8 bases not matched to a gene. The CDR3 sequence is 16 residues long. CDR1 and CDR2 (germline): LGHNA, YSLEER. This CDR3 reads CASSTSGTGFTGELFF. CDR3 coding DNA: TGCGCCAGCAGCACTTCCGGGACAGGGTTCACCGGGGAGCTGTTTTTT.

The chain employs TRBV29-1 and TRBJ2-5; D not resolved. CDR3 size: 10 residues. Trimming took off 5 bases at V and 3 bases at J, with 4 bases between the two ends. Per germline, CDR1 SQVTM and CDR2 ANQGSEA. The CDR3 here is CSVREETQYF. In nucleotides, the CDR3 is TGCAGCGTTAGAGAAGAGACCCAGTACTTC.

This clone was counted a few times. The chain joins TRBV9 to TRBJ1-6; D not resolved. The germline V gene has CDR1 SGDLS and CDR2 YYNGEE. The CDR3 sequence is 14 residues long. V was clipped by 7 bases and J by 5 bases, with 13 bases between them. The CDR3 here is CASHPGQHNSPLHF. The CDR3 nucleotides are TGTGCCAGCCACCCTGGGCAGCATAATTCACCCCTCCACTTT. Full variable domain (remainder filled in from reference TRBV9 and TRBJ1-6): DSGVTQTPKHLITATGQRVTLRCSPRSGDLSVYWYQQSLDQGLQFLIQYYNGEERAKGNILERFSAQQFPDLHSELNLSSLELGDSALYFCASHPGQHNSPLHFGNGTRLTVT.

As for this clone: At one end, the junction sequence differs from germline, possibly due to a read error. The chain links TRBV7-6 to TRBJ1-1, with D uncertain. This CDR3 comprises 13 residues. The germline V gene encodes CDR1 SGHVS and CDR2 FNYEAQ. The CDR3 bases are TGTGCCAGCGGCTTAGGCGGCAACACTGAAGCTTTCTTT. Translated, it gives CASGLGGNTEAFF. The variable domain in full, with the rest retrieved from reference TRBV7-6 and TRBJ1-1, is GAGVSQSPRYKVTKRGQDVALRCDPISGHVSLYWYRQALGQGPEFLTYFNYEAQQDKSGLPNDRFSAERPEGSISTLTIQRTEQRDSAMYRCASGLGGNTEAFFGQGTRLTVV.

This chain links TRBV30 with TRBJ2-3, with D possibly TRBD2 on 6 matching bases. This CDR3 region has 13 residues. Germline V gives CDR1 GTSNPN, CDR2 SVGIG (reference sequence). V gave up 4 bases and J gave up 3 bases, with 11 bases separating them. Written as DNA, the CDR3 is TGTGCCTGGAATACCGGGACTACAGATACGCAGTATTTT. This translates into CAWNTGTTDTQYF.

The chain couples TRBV7-9 to TRBJ1-4, with TRBD1 identical over 7 bases. The CDR3 has 15 amino acids. The germline CDR1 and CDR2 sequences are SEHNR and FQNEAQ (reference sequence). Trimming cost V 5 bases and J 5 bases; bases outside gene matches: 8. CDR3 DNA: TGTGCCAGCAGCAATACGACAGGGTTCAATGAAAAACTGTTTTTT. Encoded protein: CASSNTTGFNEKLFF.

The chain couples TRBV28 to TRBJ1-1; 7 bases are shared with TRBD1. V dropped 1 base and J dropped 6; count of bases not matched to a gene: 2. In germline, CDR1 is MDHEN, CDR2 SYDVKM. This CDR3 has 13 residues. CDR3 sequence: CASSLYGQAEAFF. As DNA, the CDR3 is TGTGCCAGCAGTTTATATGGACAGGCTGAAGCTTTCTTT.

The J gene is TRBJ2-2, the V gene TRBV4-2; D unresolved. This CDR3 has 15 residues. Germline-derived CDR1 and CDR2 are LGHNA and YNFKEQ. Trimming shortened V by 3 bases and J by 3 bases, and 11 bases separated the two germline ends. The CDR3 nucleotides are TGTGCCAGCAGCCAGGGTGGGCTCTACACCGGGGAGCTGTTTTTT. It specifies CASSQGGLYTGELFF.

The chain links TRBV6-1 to TRBJ2-3, with TRBD1 matching 7 bases. CDR1 is MNHNS and CDR2 is SASEGT in the germline V gene. CDR3 length: 13 residues. V lost 7 bases and J lost 4; bases outside the gene matches: 5. CDR3: CASTPTGADTQYF. CDR3 bases: TGTGCCAGCACCCCAACAGGGGCAGATACGCAGTATTTT.

This clone was counted a few times. This sequence joins TRBV7-3 and TRBJ2-1; 7 bases fit TRBD2. Germline V CDR1 and CDR2: SGHTA, FQGTGA. The CDR3 sequence is 13 residues long. The J segment lost 7 bases and the V segment lost 6 bases, leaving 6 bases of the junction unmatched. For the CDR3, the DNA is TGTGCCAGCAGTTTGACTAGCATGAATGAGCAGTTCTTC. It specifies CASSLTSMNEQFF.